A single sample is the source of the 5 T cell receptor beta chains below, sequenced in a study of post-analysis software for immune sequencing data. Unique molecular identifiers featured in each of the TCR beta cDNA libraries. In TCRdb, the PCR reads were re-called with MiXCR into one record per CDR3 protein. The data contain roughly 730,000 distinct CDR3 sequences, around 27% of them singletons. Study-wide findings and caveats: Five or six TRBV segments, TRBV5-6, TRBV5-1 and TRBV20-1 among them, were found more frequent in patients than controls.

The antigens of these receptors remain unknown. The sequenced sample consisted of blood. These receptors came from a girl between 5 and 17 years old with multiple sclerosis.

The chain combines TRBV12-3 or TRBV12-4 with TRBJ1-6, with TRBD1 as a possible D gene (5 bases). The V and J ends lost 6 bases and 11 bases respectively, with 17 bases between them. The CDR3 contains 14 residues. The CDR3 protein is CASSPRGGYPPLHF. CDR3 bases: TGTGCCAGCAGCCCACGGGGGGGTTATCCACCCCTCCACTTT.

This chain links TRBV5-1 with TRBJ2-2, with a weak D call TRBD1 (6 bases). V was pared by 5 bases and J by 4 bases, with 12 bases between. CDR1 is SGHRS, CDR2 YFSETQ, per germline. The CDR3 runs to 14 residues. CDR3 sequence reads: CASRQGVGTGELFF. The CDR3 DNA follows: TGCGCCAGCAGACAGGGCGTCGGCACCGGGGAGCTGTTTTTT. Complete variable domain (other parts from reference TRBV5-1 and TRBJ2-2): KAGVTQTPRYLIKTRGQQVTLSCSPISGHRSVSWYQQTPGQGLQFLFEYFSETQRNKGNFPGRFSGRQFSNSRSEMNVSTLELGDSALYLCASRQGVGTGELFFGEGSRLTVL.

V gene TRBV5-5 combines with J gene TRBJ2-7, with D perhaps given as TRBD1 or TRBD2 (6 bases each). V was pared by 4 bases and J by 3 bases, with 14 bases between. CDR3 size: 14 residues. Germline V gene data show CDR1 as SGHKS and CDR2 as YYEKEE (reference sequence). The CDR3 DNA follows: TGTGCCAGCAGCCTCAGGGGAGGCGACTACGAGCAGTACTTC. It yields the protein CASSLRGGDYEQYF.

In this sample, this clonotype turned up a few times. The chain couples TRBV27 to TRBJ2-5, with D perhaps matching TRBD2 (6 bases). The DNA end favors TRBJ2-7, so the J call may be wrong. This CDR3 contains 15 residues. Germline CDR1 is MNHEY and CDR2 is SMNVEV (reference sequence). In DNA form, the CDR3 reads TGTGCCAGCAGTGCCCCCCCGGGGGTGGCCCACGAGCAGTACTTC. It encodes CASSAPPGVAHEQYF.

The chain employs TRBV20-1 and TRBJ1-2; 7 bases map to TRBD1. The CDR3 extends over 13 amino acids. With 5 bases clipped from V and 3 bases from J, the junction kept 6 bases outside the gene matches. The germline V gene encodes CDR1 DFQATT and CDR2 SNEGSKA (reference sequence). CDR3: CSASTRGDYGYTF. CDR3 nucleotides: TGCAGTGCTTCGACCAGGGGGGACTATGGCTACACCTTC.